These 12 T cell receptor beta chains came from one sample sequenced in a study of beta chain features in type 1 diabetes (dated by TCRdb to the late 2010s). The library was made by the immunoSEQ multiplex PCR assay. The entire isolated RNA was reverse transcribed using the High Capacity cDNA Reverse Transcription Kit, and thus expressed TCRB transcripts were sequenced. What TCRdb holds here is the immuneACCESS table cut down to in-frame rearrangements. Part of the clones is not present; checked against another copy, under half of the missing clones reflect an unresolved V gene, and the others are unexplained. The sample records approximately 160,000 clones, about 9.1% of which are singletons. The leading ten clones occupy approximately 2.2% of the sample. Specimen: central memory CD4+ T cells from blood. Receptors originate from a woman in her late teens or twenties in good health.

In its sample, this clone was seen many times. This chain connects TRBV7-2 to TRBJ2-3; D might be TRBD1 (5 bases). Germline V gene sequence: CDR1 SGHTA, CDR2 FQGNSA. The V end lost 11 bases, the J end lost 6 bases, and 21 bases lay between the germline ends. The CDR3 is made up of 14 amino acids. In DNA, the CDR3 is TGTGCCGACTCAGGGCCTCCCTTGTCGGATACGCAGTATTTT. The encoded protein is CADSGPPLSDTQYF.

The chain recombines TRBV11-2 with TRBJ2-7, with D unclear. The CDR3 is 13 amino acids. Trimming pared 1 base from V and 4 bases from J, leaving 8 bases between. The V gene's germline CDR1 is SGHAT and CDR2 FQNNGV. Here the CDR3 DNA reads TGTGCCAGCAGCTTAGTAGACACTTACGAGCAGTACTTC. Translating it yields CASSLVDTYEQYF.

The chain employs TRBV19 and TRBJ2-1, with TRBD2 matching over 11 bases. The V gene end was trimmed by 3 bases and the J gene end by 10 bases; junction bases not matched to a gene: 11. This CDR3 has 16 residues. Germline lookup yields CDR1 LNHDA and CDR2 SQIVND (reference sequence). The CDR3 spells CASSIQPSGGFREQFF. Written as DNA, the CDR3 is TGTGCCAGTAGTATTCAACCTAGCGGGGGGTTTCGCGAGCAGTTCTTC.

This clone has a single count. The chain uses TRBV6-1 and TRBJ1-5; 8 bases are a match to TRBD1. Germline CDR1 is MNHNS and CDR2 is SASEGT. V was clipped by 1 base and J by 6 bases; unmatched bases: 2. This CDR3 is built from 14 residues. In nucleotides, the CDR3 is TGTGCCAGCAGTGAAGGGCAGGGGGCTCAGCCCCAGCATTTT. Its protein is CASSEGQGAQPQHF.

As regards this clone: Other DNA sequences of this sample code for an identical CDR3. The chain is built from TRBV2 and TRBJ1-5, with a weak D call TRBD1 (5 bases). Germline V gene lookup returns CDR1 SNHLY and CDR2 FYNNEI. V lost 8 bases and J 4 bases, leaving 12 bases between the germline ends. This CDR3 spans 13 amino acids. The CDR3 reads CASGGSGNQPQHF. CDR3 nucleotide sequence: TGTGCCAGCGGTGGGTCAGGGAATCAGCCCCAGCATTTT. The whole variable domain, filled in from reference TRBV2 and TRBJ1-5, reads EPEVTQTPSHQVTQMGQEVILRCVPISNHLYFYWYRQILGQKVEFLVSFYNNEISEKSEIFDDQFSVERPDGSNFTLKIRSTKLEDSAMYFCASGGSGNQPQHFGDGTRLSIL.

This clone has more than one count but fewer than ten. This chain uses TRBV6-5 with TRBJ1-2; tentative D call: TRBD1 (6 bases). The CDR3 is 11 residues long. Germline assignment: CDR1 MNHEY and CDR2 SVGAGI. V was shortened by 5 bases and J by 11 bases, with 12 bases between the two germline ends. CDR3: CASSTGMGYTF. CDR3 nucleotides: TGTGCCAGCAGTACAGGGATGGGATACACCTTC.

The J gene is TRBJ2-1, the V gene TRBV11-3, with TRBD2 identical over 8 bases. In germline, CDR1 is SGHNT, CDR2 YENEEA. J lost 8 bases, V lost 0 bases, and 6 bases had no gene match. The CDR3 has 15 residues. CDR3 sequence reads: CASSLEAGDNYEQFF. The DNA of the CDR3 is TGTGCCAGCAGCTTAGAAGCGGGAGATAACTATGAGCAGTTCTTC.

This clone was observed a few times. The V gene is TRBV7-2, the J gene TRBJ1-4; a weak D match, TRBD1 (5 bases). Germline V gives CDR1 SGHTA, CDR2 FQGNSA. CDR3 length: 15 residues. Trimming cost V 5 bases and J 7 bases, with 17 bases left between them. CDR3 loop: CASSPNPGLFEKLFF. As DNA, the CDR3 is TGTGCCAGCAGCCCGAATCCAGGGTTATTTGAAAAACTGTTTTTT.

The chain is built from TRBV18 and TRBJ1-1, with 9 positions matching TRBD1. This CDR3 comprises 14 residues. Germline V gives CDR1 KGHSH, CDR2 LQKENI. V lost 8 bases to trimming and J lost 0 bases; unmatched junction nucleotides: 4. CDR3 sequence (DNA): TGTGCCAGCGGAGACAGGGGGATGAACACTGAAGCTTTCTTT. Translated: CASGDRGMNTEAFF.

This clone showed up just a few times. The V call is TRBV4-3, the J call TRBJ2-2; D gene unclear. CDR3 size: 18 residues. Germline lookup yields CDR1 LGHNA and CDR2 YSLEER. Trimming shortened V by 2 bases and J by 1 base, and 17 bases separated the two germline ends. CDR3 sequence: CASSQTHVSLENTGELFF. In nucleotides, the CDR3 is TGCGCCAGCAGCCAAACGCACGTTAGTCTAGAGAACACCGGGGAGCTGTTTTTT.

This clone showed up just a few times. The chain uses TRBV9 and TRBJ2-2, with TRBD1 matching over 8 bases. The CDR3 covers 14 residues. CDR1 and CDR2 (germline): SGDLS, YYNGEE. The V segment lost 4 bases and the J segment 6 bases; nucleotides outside the gene matches: 5. CDR3 residues: CASSLTGVAGELFF. In DNA form, the CDR3 reads TGTGCCAGCAGCTTGACAGGGGTGGCCGGGGAGCTGTTTTTT.

This rearrangement joins TRBV6-6 to TRBJ2-3; D is unresolved. The CDR3 consists of 12 residues. Germline-derived CDR1 and CDR2 are MNHNY and SVGAGI (reference sequence). The V end was cut by 4 bases, the J end by 5 bases, with 7 bases between. CDR3 amino acids: CASSSTGDTQYF. For the CDR3, the DNA is TGTGCCAGCAGTTCCACCGGAGATACGCAGTATTTT.